This T cell receptor (beta chain) is drawn from a study of PD-1 blockade in mismatch repair-deficient tumors. Concerning this clone: Its antigen is not identified.

Method: immunoSEQ multiplex PCR; TCRdb's copy keeps in-frame clones and lacks some. The sample yields about 120,000 clones, about 83% seen once. With 5 bases clipped from V and 7 bases from J, the junction kept 10 bases outside the gene matches. CDR1 is MNHNY, CDR2 SVGAGI, per germline (reference sequence). The CDR3 extends over 14 amino acids. General study results and limits: Tumor-resident clones, often undetectable pretreatment in blood, expanded then contracted after pembrolizumab.

The sequence came from an adult with mismatch repair-deficient cancer. The genes are TRBV6-6 and TRBJ1-2; 7 nucleotides match TRBD1. The specimen was peripheral blood, collected roughly 13 months after starting pembrolizumab. This chain's CDR3 is CASSHADRESGYTF. CDR3 DNA: TGTGCCAGCAGTCACGCAGACAGGGAGTCTGGCTACACCTTC.